The 3 T cell receptor beta chains listed next were all sequenced from one sample in a study of blood T cells in healthy people across ages. A second roughly 6 to 12 cycle PCR used barcoded and J-beta primers. TCRdb re-derived calls from the 5' RACE reads in MiXCR, one entry per CDR3 protein. Here the sample spans more than 650,000 distinct CDR3 sequences, about 24% being singletons. The material sequenced was blood. All receptors derive from a man in his sixties or seventies in good health.

This clonotype was detected many times. The chain combines TRBV12-3 or TRBV12-4 with TRBJ1-6; 9 positions match TRBD1. V trimming: 6 bases; J trimming: 10 bases; junction bases outside the gene matches: 7. The CDR3 is 14 amino acids. The CDR3 region is CASSLTGGISPLHF. The CDR3 coding sequence is TGTGCCAGCAGCTTGACAGGGGGAATCTCACCCCTCCACTTT.

The chain couples TRBV29-1 to TRBJ2-1; perhaps TRBD2 as D (5 bases). The DNA end is more similar to TRBJ2-5, so the J call may be wrong. Germline CDR1 is SQVTM and CDR2 is ANQGSEA. This CDR3 spans 13 amino acids. CDR3 in amino acids: CSVPRGNRETQYF. CDR3 coding DNA: TGCAGCGTACCGCGAGGGAATCGGGAGACCCAGTACTTC.

This sequence joins TRBV15 and TRBJ2-1, with TRBD2 matching 7 bases. The V gene's germline CDR1 is LNHNV and CDR2 YYDKDF (reference sequence). Trimming cost V 4 bases and J 0 bases; bases outside gene matches: 12. The CDR3 contains 18 residues. The CDR3 sequence: CATSINTLGGGSYNEQFF. CDR3 nucleotides: TGTGCCACCAGCATTAACACGCTGGGCGGGGGCTCCTACAATGAGCAGTTCTTC.